A selection of T cell receptor beta chains follows, all from one sample in a study of T cell responses to AZD1222 COVID-19 vaccine. The repertoire was sequenced with immunoSEQ multiplex PCR; TCRdb's copy has only in-frame clones and lacks some. In the table there are roughly 80,000 clones, roughly 90% of which are singletons. This specimen was peripheral blood, taken on day 0 of MenACWY control vaccination. All receptors derive from an adult in good health. The CDR3 runs from the conserved cysteine through the conserved F or W. The D gene is left open where the match is weak. The size field is filled for only some rows; it gives once, few, many or a size class.

.,TRBV13,TRBJ2-5,TRBD2,CASSLSGTQETQYF,TGTGCCAGCAGTCTTAGCGGGACGCAAGAGACCCAGTACTTC
.,TRBV12-3/TRBV12-4,TRBJ2-5,.,CASSLTRVETQYF,TGTGCCAGCAGTTTAACCAGGGTGGAGACCCAGTACTTC
.,TRBV7-9,TRBJ2-7,TRBD1,CASSFNSGGYEQYF,TGTGCCAGCAGCTTTAATTCAGGGGGCTACGAGCAGTACTTC
.,TRBV14,TRBJ2-7,.,CASGETSYEQYF,TGTGCCAGCGGGGAGACAAGCTACGAGCAGTACTTC
.,TRBV7-2,TRBJ1-2,.,CASSLAGGKTDYTF,TGTGCCAGCAGCTTAGCGGGAGGAAAAACGGACTACACCTTC
.,TRBV28,TRBJ1-4,.,CASSLISFGEKLFF,TGTGCCAGCAGTTTAATAAGCTTCGGGGAAAAACTGTTTTTT
few,TRBV9,TRBJ1-2,.,CASSANYGYTF,TGTGCCAGCAGCGCCAATTATGGCTACACCTTC
.,TRBV28,TRBJ2-7,.,CASSPSPFSSYEQYF,TGTGCCAGCAGTCCCTCACCCTTTAGCTCCTACGAGCAGTACTTC
.,TRBV7-9,TRBJ2-7,TRBD2,CASSLGQPREASYEQYF,TGTGCCAGCAGCTTAGGGCAGCCGCGGGAGGCCTCCTACGAGCAGTACTTC
.,TRBV9,TRBJ2-5,TRBD2,CASSPREGETQYF,TGTGCCAGCAGCCCGAGGGAGGGAGAGACCCAGTACTTC
once,TRBV5-1,TRBJ2-1,.,CASSWGGASSYNEQFF,TGCGCCAGCAGCTGGGGTGGGGCCAGCTCCTACAATGAGCAGTTCTTC
.,TRBV4-2,TRBJ1-6,.,CASRWSGNSPLHF,TGTGCCAGCCGCTGGTCGGGGAATTCACCCCTCCACTTT
.,TRBV7-9,TRBJ1-1,TRBD1,CASSTSTGTNTEAFF,TGTGCCAGCAGCACCTCGACAGGGACGAACACTGAAGCTTTCTTT
.,TRBV30,TRBJ2-1,TRBD1,CAWNRGLLDPFF,TGTGCCTGGAACAGGGGGCTCCTCGATCCGTTCTTC
few,TRBV27,TRBJ2-3,TRBD2,CASSPPAGVSDTQYF,TGTGCCAGCAGTCCGCCAGCGGGAGTATCAGATACGCAGTATTTT
.,TRBV6-2/TRBV6-3,TRBJ1-2,.,CASSYIDRNYGYTF,TGTGCCAGCAGTTACATCGACAGGAACTATGGCTACACCTTC
few,TRBV7-7,TRBJ2-7,.,CASSLEFGGPASYEQYF,TGTGCCAGCAGCTTAGAATTTGGGGGGCCCGCCTCCTACGAGCAGTACTTC
.,TRBV5-8,TRBJ1-1,.,CASSFLWNTEAFF,TGTGCCAGCAGCTTCTTATGGAACACTGAAGCTTTCTTT
.,TRBV21-1,TRBJ1-5,.,CARRTVTCWVGLRPQHF,TGTGCCAGACGGACCGTAACCTGCTGGGTCGGGTTACGGCCCCAGCATTTT
.,TRBV7-2,TRBJ1-2,.,CASSPGWDEMDF,TGTGCCAGCAGCCCCGGTTGGGACGAGATGGACTTC
.,TRBV10-1,TRBJ2-3,.,CASSAYGTDTQYF,TGCGCCAGCAGTGCGTACGGCACAGATACGCAGTATTTT
.,TRBV6-1,TRBJ1-2,.,CASSDSVNYGYTF,TGTGCCAGCAGTGACAGCGTTAACTATGGCTACACCTTC
.,TRBV6-1,TRBJ1-3,.,CASSDQGMGGNTIYF,TGTGCCAGCAGTGATCAGGGTATGGGAGGAAACACCATATATTTT
.,TRBV11-2,TRBJ2-3,.,CASSLVVRVGTQYF,TGTGCCAGCAGCTTAGTAGTTCGAGTAGGTACGCAGTATTTT
.,TRBV19,TRBJ1-1,.,CASSISETKEAFF,TGTGCCAGTAGTATCTCCGAAACCAAAGAAGCTTTCTTT
.,TRBV6-2/TRBV6-3,TRBJ1-3,.,CASSYGGNTIYF,TGTGCCAGCAGTTACGGTGGAAACACCATATATTTT